This T cell receptor (beta chain) came from a study of T cells in Graves' hyperthyroidism and ophthalmopathy. Findings of the study overall: Among thyroid clonotypes expanded above 0.001, most also appeared in blood. Ophthalmopathy onset followed model prediction by a median around 6.6 months.

The sample holds a few counts of this clonotype. Its target is unknown. There are 16 residues in the CDR3. Trimming took off 4 bases at V and 6 bases at J, with 22 bases between the two ends. Germline V lookup: CDR1 SGHKS, CDR2 YYEKEE (reference sequence). TCR beta CDR3 sequences were amplified from RNA transcripts. The primer set for the first-round RT-PCR of the TCR CDR3 was HTBI. From the multiplex PCR reads, TCRdb called clonotypes with MiXCR, one entry per CDR3 protein. The table records hundreds of thousands of distinct CDR3 sequences, roughly a sixth of them present only once. V and J are TRBV5-5 and TRBJ1-1, with a possible D match to TRBD1 (5 bases). The sequence was obtained from a young woman with Graves' hyperthyroidism. Source material: blood. CDR3 coding DNA: TGTGCCAGCAGCAACCCGGACACCACCCCGGTGCCTGAAGCTTTCTTT. Protein sequence: CASSNPDTTPVPEAFF.